The 28 T cell receptor beta chains given below trace back to one sample, sequenced in a study of cytomegalovirus exposure and HLA in healthy donors. Researchers ran the PCR with 60 Vbeta and 13 Jbeta primers. Produced via immunoSEQ multiplex PCR; TCRdb's table is partial and in-frame only. The table lists some 170,000 clones, about 80% of them singletons, with roughly 10% in the top ten. Sequenced sample: PBMCs. These receptor sequences come from a young man in good health and CMV-seropositive.

The V and J genes are TRBV2 and TRBJ1-3, with 9 bases matching TRBD1. This CDR3 has 16 amino acids. Germline CDR1 and CDR2: SNHLY and FYNNEI. Trimming at V came to 5 bases and at J to 0 bases, leaving 5 bases not matched to a gene. CDR3 protein: CASSPGTGFSGNTIYF. The CDR3 DNA follows: TGTGCCAGCAGTCCCGGGACAGGGTTCTCTGGAAACACCATATATTTT.

As regards this clone: One end of the junction does not line up with germline, which may come from a read error. Other DNA sequences within the sample encode an identical CDR3. The chain carries TRBV25-1 and TRBJ2-6, with D maybe TRBD1 (6 bases). The CDR3 length is 15 residues. Germline V gene sequence: CDR1 MGHDK, CDR2 SYGVNS. CDR3 nucleotide sequence: TGTGCTAGCAGCCAACAGGGTCCTGGGGCCAACGTCCTGACTTTC. Translation: CASSQQGPGANVLTF. Based on the CDR3 plus reference TRBV25-1 and TRBJ2-6, the full variable domain is EADIYQTPRYLVIGTGKKITLECSQTMGHDKMYWYQQDPGMELHLIHYSYGVNSTEKGDLSSESTVSRIRTEHFPLTLESARPSHTSQYLCASSQQGPGANVLTFGAGSRLTVL.

This clone was counted a single time. This chain joins TRBV4-2 and TRBJ2-5; TRBD2 aligns across 7 bases. V shed 0 bases and J 2 bases; nucleotides not matched to a gene: 6. The length of the CDR3 is 16 residues. Germline-derived CDR1 and CDR2 are LGHNA and YNFKEQ. CDR3 in DNA: TGTGCCAGCAGCCAAGATGGAGCGGGGCGACAAGAGACCCAGTACTTC. It encodes CASSQDGAGRQETQYF.

V is TRBV19 and J is TRBJ1-1; D gene uncertain. CDR3 length: 13 amino acids. Trimming pared 3 bases from V and 0 bases from J, leaving 5 bases between. Germline-derived CDR1 and CDR2 are LNHDA and SQIVND (reference sequence). The CDR3 nucleotides read TGTGCCAGTAGTATGTATGTGAACACTGAAGCTTTCTTT. As protein: CASSMYVNTEAFF.

The chain employs TRBV4-2 and TRBJ1-1; 7 bases map to TRBD1. The germline CDR1 and CDR2 sequences are LGHNA and YNFKEQ. The CDR3 sequence is 15 residues long. Trimming removed 0 bases from V and 6 bases from J; junction bases left unmatched: 7. The CDR3 loop reads CASSQDLLTGAEAFF. The CDR3 region has the DNA TGTGCCAGCAGCCAAGATCTGTTAACAGGGGCTGAAGCTTTCTTT.

This chain joins TRBV7-9 and TRBJ1-1; D is perhaps TRBD1 (5 bases). Germline CDR1 SEHNR, CDR2 FQNEAQ (reference sequence). CDR3 size: 13 residues. V lost 7 bases and J lost 5, with 14 bases in between. CDR3 coding DNA: TGTGCCAGCACCCCCCTCGGGGGAACTGAAGCTTTCTTT. Its protein is CASTPLGGTEAFF.

The CDR3 region has the DNA TGTGCCAGCAGCTTAGTCGCAGGGTCAAACACCGGGGAGCTGTTTTTT. It encodes CASSLVAGSNTGELFF. The V and J genes are TRBV7-6 and TRBJ2-2, with D tentatively TRBD1 (5 bases). Germline lookup yields CDR1 SGHVS and CDR2 FNYEAQ. CDR3 length: 16 residues. V shed 1 base and J shed 2 bases, with 11 bases lying between them.

This chain joins TRBV5-5 and TRBJ1-5, with 8 positions matching TRBD1. In germline, CDR1 is SGHKS, CDR2 YYEKEE (reference sequence). The ends lost 2 bases at V and 6 bases at J; junction bases unmatched: 4. CDR3 length: 14 amino acids. This CDR3 is CASSFDRGGQPQHF. CDR3 sequence (DNA): TGTGCCAGCAGCTTCGACAGGGGCGGTCAGCCCCAGCATTTT.

The J gene is TRBJ1-2, the V gene TRBV7-9; 9 nucleotides align to TRBD1. The CDR3 extends over 13 amino acids. Germline V CDR1 and CDR2: SEHNR, FQNEAQ (reference sequence). V lost 3 bases, J lost 8 bases, and 4 bases stayed unmatched. CDR3 coding DNA: TGTGCCAGCAGCTTCAACAGGGGGCTCGGCTACACCTTC. Translating gives CASSFNRGLGYTF.

This clone was seen more than once but under ten times. This rearrangement joins TRBV7-9 to TRBJ2-1; 8 bases are shared with TRBD2. Unmatched junction bases numbered 14, after V lost 0 bases and J lost 7 bases. The germline V gene has CDR1 SEHNR and CDR2 FQNEAQ (reference sequence). The CDR3 is made up of 18 amino acids. Here the CDR3 reads CASSLASGTGGTRNEQFF. In DNA form, the CDR3 reads TGTGCCAGCAGCTTAGCCAGCGGAACGGGAGGGACTAGGAATGAGCAGTTCTTC.

This clone was seen a single time. The chain is built from TRBV7-9 and TRBJ2-7; TRBD2 matches 14 bases. The junction had 9 bases not matched to a gene; V was cut back by 5 bases and J by 0 bases. Germline assignment: CDR1 SEHNR and CDR2 FQNEAQ (reference sequence). CDR3 length equals 18 residues. The CDR3, as DNA: TGTGCCAGCAGCCTCGGGACTAGCGGGGGCCTATACTCCTACGAGCAGTACTTC. Its protein product is CASSLGTSGGLYSYEQYF.

The chain couples TRBV13 to TRBJ1-4; TRBD1 matches 8 bases. Germline CDR1 reads PRHDT; CDR2 reads FYEKMQ (reference sequence). J gave up 8 bases and V 0 bases, and 5 bases lay outside the gene matches. This CDR3 is built from 15 residues. The CDR3 region is CASSLGRGLTEKLFF. The CDR3 bases are TGTGCCAGCAGCTTAGGCAGGGGGCTTACCGAAAAACTGTTTTTT.

A word on this clone: At one end the junction does not follow the germline gene, possibly because of a read error. V usage is TRBV27 and J usage is TRBJ2-6; D might be TRBD1 (5 bases). Germline CDR1 is MNHEY and CDR2 is SMNVEV (reference sequence). This CDR3 contains 16 residues. The CDR3 region is CASSYYLHSGANGLTF. CDR3 bases: TGTGCCAGCAGTTATTACCTCCACTCTGGGGCCAACGGCCTGACTTTC.

V and J are TRBV2 and TRBJ1-1, with a weak D call TRBD1 (5 bases). This CDR3 contains 14 residues. The V end lost 6 bases, the J end lost 5 bases, and 16 bases lay between the germline ends. Germline lookup yields CDR1 SNHLY and CDR2 FYNNEI. The CDR3: CASRPGGLGTEAFF. CDR3 in DNA: TGTGCCAGCAGGCCTGGGGGACTCGGGACTGAAGCTTTCTTT.

This clone was seen a handful of times. The V gene is TRBV2, the J gene TRBJ2-7; 7 bases match TRBD2. Losses at the gene ends were 6 bases for V and 6 bases for J; bases not matched to a gene: 5. The CDR3 is 12 residues long. Germline assignment: CDR1 SNHLY and CDR2 FYNNEI. In nucleotides, the CDR3 is TGTGCCAGCAGGGGGCCGGGGGGCGAGCAGTACTTC. Its translation: CASRGPGGEQYF.

The V and J genes are TRBV6-5 and TRBJ2-7, with 7 bases fitting TRBD2. Trimming at V came to 7 bases and at J to 5 bases, leaving 8 bases not matched to a gene. CDR1 and CDR2 (germline): MNHEY, SVGAGI. This CDR3 is 13 amino acids long. The CDR3 DNA sequence: TGTGCCAGCACCTCGAGCGGGACCAACGAGCAGTACTTC. As protein: CASTSSGTNEQYF.

V gene TRBV18 combines with J gene TRBJ1-5; TRBD1 agrees at 7 bases. This CDR3 is 14 amino acids long. Germline V gene sequence: CDR1 KGHSH, CDR2 LQKENI. The J segment lost 6 bases and the V segment lost 3 bases, leaving 5 bases of the junction unmatched. This chain's CDR3 is CASSPSGGAQPQHF. CDR3 sequence (DNA): TGTGCCAGCTCACCCTCAGGGGGTGCTCAGCCCCAGCATTTT.

Here the CDR3 DNA reads TGTGCCAGTAGTATCCCTGTGCCCTGGACTGGTATTAGCGGCAATCAGCCCCAGCATTTT. Translating it yields CASSIPVPWTGISGNQPQHF. The chain links TRBV19 to TRBJ1-5; D is undetermined. CDR1 and CDR2 (germline): LNHDA, SQIVND (reference sequence). The CDR3 loop spans 20 amino acids. Between the trimmed V and J ends, which lost 3 bases and 2 bases, there was a span of 26 bases.

The chain has TRBV5-6 and TRBJ2-3; 7 bases match TRBD1. The CDR3 contains 13 residues. CDR1 is SGHDT and CDR2 is YYEEEE in the germline V gene. V shed 4 bases and J 4 bases; nucleotides not matched to a gene: 3. The CDR3 nucleotides read TGTGCCAGCAGCATCGGACAGGCAGATACGCAGTATTTT. It yields the protein CASSIGQADTQYF.

The chain links TRBV6-5 to TRBJ2-2; D not resolved. V was shortened by 4 bases and J by 4 bases, with 4 bases between the two germline ends. The CDR3 totals 12 residues. Germline CDR1 and CDR2: MNHEY and SVGAGI. CDR3 sequence reads: CASSFRTGELFF. CDR3 DNA: TGTGCCAGCAGTTTTCGCACCGGGGAGCTGTTTTTT.

The gene calls are TRBV10-3 and TRBJ2-7; 9 bases line up with TRBD2. J was trimmed by 2 bases and V by 4 bases; bases with no gene match: 3. The V gene's germline CDR1 is ENHRY and CDR2 SYGVKD. The length of the CDR3 is 14 residues. Written as DNA, the CDR3 is TGTGCCATCAGTGGCCGGACTAGCGCCTACGAGCAGTACTTC. Amino acids: CAISGRTSAYEQYF.

J is TRBJ1-2 and V is TRBV2; TRBD1 might be the D (6 bases). Germline CDR1 is SNHLY and CDR2 is FYNNEI. The V gene lost 7 bases and the J gene lost 0 bases, with 15 bases spanning the gap. This CDR3 is built from 15 residues. The CDR3 here is CASIEQGPTNYGYTF. In nucleotides, the CDR3 is TGTGCCAGCATCGAACAGGGCCCTACTAACTATGGCTACACCTTC.

This rearrangement joins TRBV7-6 to TRBJ1-6, with a possible D match to TRBD1 (5 bases). The CDR3 runs 16 residues. V was clipped by 3 bases and J by 1 base, with 10 bases between them. Germline CDR1 reads SGHVS; CDR2 reads FNYEAQ. CDR3 sequence reads: CASSLGQGSYNSPLHF. CDR3 bases: TGTGCCAGCAGCTTGGGGCAGGGATCCTATAATTCACCCCTCCACTTT.

The gene calls are TRBV7-7 and TRBJ2-5, with D tentatively TRBD1 (6 bases). Germline V lookup: CDR1 SSHAT, CDR2 FNYEAQ (reference sequence). V lost 1 base and J lost 0, with 9 bases in between. This CDR3 has 15 amino acids. The CDR3 coding sequence is TGTGCCAGCAGCTTAGGGACAGTGAACCAAGAGACCCAGTACTTC. Residues: CASSLGTVNQETQYF.

This clone was observed a few times. This chain uses TRBV11-2 with TRBJ2-2; D remains unclear. V gave up 8 bases and J gave up 4 bases, with 17 bases separating them. Germline V lookup: CDR1 SGHAT, CDR2 FQNNGV. The CDR3 has 15 amino acids. CDR3 in amino acids: CASRATVAFTGELFF. CDR3 in DNA: TGTGCCAGCCGAGCTACGGTCGCTTTCACCGGGGAGCTGTTTTTT.

This clone has only a few counts. This chain uses TRBV6-6 with TRBJ2-2; 7 bases map to TRBD1. CDR3 size: 13 residues. J gave up 5 bases and V 5 bases, and 2 bases lay outside the gene matches. Germline V gives CDR1 MNHNY, CDR2 SVGAGI (reference sequence). As DNA, the CDR3 is TGTGCCAGCAGTGGCAGGGGGACCGGGGAGCTGTTTTTT. Its protein is CASSGRGTGELFF.

This sequence joins TRBV2 and TRBJ1-1; D not certain. Germline lookup yields CDR1 SNHLY and CDR2 FYNNEI. This CDR3 is built from 12 residues. With 3 bases removed from V and 6 bases from J, the gap between germline ends came to 8 bases. This CDR3 is CASSEPPAEAFF. The CDR3 bases are TGTGCCAGCAGTGAGCCCCCGGCTGAAGCTTTCTTT.

This clone was recorded a few times. V usage is TRBV13 and J usage is TRBJ1-2, with D possibly TRBD1 on 5 matching bases. Germline CDR1 reads PRHDT; CDR2 reads FYEKMQ (reference sequence). CDR3 size: 15 residues. Trimming left V 4 bases short and J 2 bases short, with 14 bases between. The DNA for the CDR3 is TGTGCCAGCAGCTCGAGGGACTTTTTCAACTATGGCTACACCTTC. It codes for CASSSRDFFNYGYTF.